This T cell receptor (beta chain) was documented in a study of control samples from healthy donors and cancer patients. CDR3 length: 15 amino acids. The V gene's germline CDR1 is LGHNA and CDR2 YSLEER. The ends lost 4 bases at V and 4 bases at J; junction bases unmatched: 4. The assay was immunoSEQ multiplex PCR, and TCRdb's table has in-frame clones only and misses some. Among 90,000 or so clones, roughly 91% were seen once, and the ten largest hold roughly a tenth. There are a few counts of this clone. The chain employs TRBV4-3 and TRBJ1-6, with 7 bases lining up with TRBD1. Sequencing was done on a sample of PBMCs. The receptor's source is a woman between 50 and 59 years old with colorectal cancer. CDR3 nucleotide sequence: TGCGCCAGCAGCCGGCGGGACAGTTATAATTCACCCCTCCACTTT. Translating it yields CASSRRDSYNSPLHF.